These T cell receptor beta chains were read from a single sample in a study of blood T cells in healthy people across ages. TCRdb itself ran the 5' RACE reads through MiXCR, one entry per CDR3 protein. This repertoire shows about 1.8 million distinct CDR3 sequences, roughly 50% found once; its top ten account for less than 2.5%. Sequencing was carried out using blood. Every receptor here comes from a woman aged 40 to 50 in good health. The conserved cysteine and the conserved F or W are not part of the CDR3 here. Where a row states a size, it is once, few, many or the class of an expanded clone; other rows omit it.

few,TRBV20-1,TRBJ2-5,SALRISGQETQY
few,TRBV4-2,TRBJ1-6,ASSQASGRTYNSPLH
.,TRBV18,TRBJ2-7,ASSPRRVEQY
.,TRBV7-9,TRBJ1-6,ASSFTGASSYNSPLH
few,TRBV27,TRBJ2-7,ASMIAADNSYEQY
.,TRBV20-1,TRBJ1-6,SAIGGAYNSPLH
.,TRBV27,TRBJ2-1,ASSSPIGSERF
.,TRBV7-2,TRBJ2-2,ASSPGLAGGPPGELF
once,TRBV9,TRBJ2-1,ASSIASGGAYEQF
few,TRBV7-9,TRBJ1-4,ASSLVSRGTEKLF
once,TRBV5-6,TRBJ1-2,ASTWGGGGYT
once,TRBV12-3/TRBV12-4,TRBJ2-5,ASSSYSGGVGQETQY
.,TRBV27,TRBJ1-5,ASSFGPNQPQH
.,TRBV5-1,TRBJ2-1,ASSYSLMSSYNEQF
few,TRBV20-1,.,SASPGTAETQY
.,TRBV6-5,TRBJ1-1,ASSPNGLDTEAF
.,TRBV3-1,TRBJ1-4,ASSQDRMGEKLF
.,TRBV20-1,.,SARLADYEQY
.,TRBV20-1,TRBJ2-1,SARVTLAGRSYNEQF
.,TRBV20-1,TRBJ1-4,SARGNEKLF
.,TRBV29-1,TRBJ2-3,GVVRTGGPDTQY
few,TRBV24-1,TRBJ2-5,ATSDPVPETQY
.,TRBV27,TRBJ2-7,ASRPNYSYEQY
few,TRBV12-3/TRBV12-4,TRBJ2-5,ASSFRGLLETQY
few,TRBV18,TRBJ2-5,ASSPLEGTMETQY
.,TRBV9,TRBJ2-1,ASSVDLGGSGGVNEQF
.,TRBV4-3,TRBJ1-1,ASSQEFSGNTGAF
.,TRBV15,TRBJ2-7,ATSREGAPEYEQY
.,TRBV5-1,TRBJ1-2,ASSSTVQPLYGYT
.,TRBV6-1,TRBJ2-1,ASKIEGVSYNEQF
.,TRBV4-3,TRBJ1-2,ASSQDLAGSVRGYT
.,TRBV27,TRBJ1-2,ASSSQTARGRNYGYT
once,TRBV4-3,TRBJ1-4,ASSQEFPGGLNEKLF
.,TRBV20-1,TRBJ2-1,SASENNEQF
few,TRBV20-1,TRBJ2-3,SAPSRVAGGDTQY
.,TRBV20-1,TRBJ2-3,SARGQASIDTQY
few,TRBV5-1,TRBJ1-2,ASSVGTGNGGYT
.,TRBV28,TRBJ1-2,ASSLGQGGCT
few,TRBV7-2,TRBJ2-7,ASRRLAGSYEQY
.,TRBV6-6,TRBJ2-1,ASSYPETAPGTQF
.,TRBV20-1,TRBJ1-2,SARDLVARDLYGYT